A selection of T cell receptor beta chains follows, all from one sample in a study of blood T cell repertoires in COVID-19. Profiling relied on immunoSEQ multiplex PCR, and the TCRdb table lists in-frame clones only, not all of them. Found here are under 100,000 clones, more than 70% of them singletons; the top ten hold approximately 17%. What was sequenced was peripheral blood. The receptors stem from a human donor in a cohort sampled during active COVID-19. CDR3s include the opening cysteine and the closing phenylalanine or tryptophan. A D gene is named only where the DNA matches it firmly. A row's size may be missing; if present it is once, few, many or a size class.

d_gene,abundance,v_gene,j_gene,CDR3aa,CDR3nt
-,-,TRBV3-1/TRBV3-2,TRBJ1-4,CASSQGPAGEEKLFF,TGTGCCAGCAGCCAAGGCCCGGCGGGGGAAGAAAAACTGTTTTTT
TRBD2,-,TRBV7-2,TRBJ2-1,CASSFSRLAGTLNGEQFF,TGTGCCAGCAGCTTTTCGAGACTAGCGGGCACCCTAAATGGTGAGCAGTTCTTC
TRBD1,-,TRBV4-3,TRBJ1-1,CASSQQGAEGEAFF,TGCGCCAGCAGCCAACAGGGGGCTGAAGGTGAAGCTTTCTTT
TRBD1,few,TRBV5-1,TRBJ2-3,CASARQGTSTDTQYF,TGCGCCAGCGCCAGACAGGGGACCAGCACAGATACGCAGTATTTT
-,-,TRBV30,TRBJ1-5,CAWSGRGAQHF,TGTGCCTGGAGTGGACGGGGAGCCCAGCATTTT
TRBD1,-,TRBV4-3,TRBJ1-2,CASSQDVQGDGYTF,TGCGCCAGCAGCCAAGATGTACAGGGGGATGGCTACACCTTC
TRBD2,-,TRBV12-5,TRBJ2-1,CASDRPPNLAGGSYNEQFF,TGTGCTAGTGACCGCCCGCCCAACCTAGCGGGGGGCTCCTACAATGAGCAGTTCTTC
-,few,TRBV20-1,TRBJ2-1,CSTLRYNEQFF,TGCAGTACTCTTCGCTACAATGAGCAGTTCTTC
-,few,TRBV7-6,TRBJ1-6,CASSSAQSSYNSPLHF,TGTGCCAGCAGCTCCGCACAGAGCTCCTATAATTCACCCCTCCACTTT
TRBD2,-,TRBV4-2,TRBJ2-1,CASSQVSSGGLNEQFF,TGTGCCAGCAGCCAAGTTTCAAGCGGGGGCCTGAATGAGCAGTTCTTC
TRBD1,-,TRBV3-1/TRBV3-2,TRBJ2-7,CASSLRGTVGEQYF,TGTGCCAGCAGCCTGAGGGGGACAGTGGGCGAGCAGTACTTC
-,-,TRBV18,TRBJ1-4,CASSHRQNNEKLFF,TGTGCCAGCTCCCACCGCCAGAATAATGAAAAACTGTTTTTT
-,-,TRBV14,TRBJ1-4,CASSQEGLPNEKLFF,TGTGCCAGCAGCCAGGAGGGGTTGCCTAATGAAAAACTGTTTTTT
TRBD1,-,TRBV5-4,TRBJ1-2,CASSQGQGNYGYTF,TGTGCCAGCAGCCAGGGACAGGGGAACTATGGCTACACCTTC
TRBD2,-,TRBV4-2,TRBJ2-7,CASSQVSSGGPEQYF,TGTGCCAGCAGCCAAGTTTCCAGCGGGGGCCCCGAGCAGTACTTC
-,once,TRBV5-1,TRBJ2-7,CASSLVLSGGKGEQYF,TGCGCCAGCAGCTTGGTTCTTTCCGGTGGAAAGGGGGAGCAGTACTTC
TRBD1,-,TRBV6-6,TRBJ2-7,CASKSGTGVHEQYF,TGTGCCAGCAAATCCGGGACAGGTGTCCACGAGCAGTACTTC
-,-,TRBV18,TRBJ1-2,CASSPVDSRNYGYTF,TGTGCCAGCTCACCAGTGGACAGTCGAAACTATGGCTACACCTTC
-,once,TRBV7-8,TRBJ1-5,CASSGAHHSNQPQHF,TGTGCCAGCAGTGGGGCCCACCATAGCAATCAGCCCCAGCATTTT
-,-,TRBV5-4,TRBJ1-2,CASSLDGQRQYGYTF,TGTGCCAGCAGCTTGGACGGACAGAGGCAGTATGGCTACACCTTC
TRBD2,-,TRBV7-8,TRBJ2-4,CASSLSLAGNIQYF,TGTGCCAGCAGCTTAAGCCTAGCGGGAAACATTCAGTACTTC
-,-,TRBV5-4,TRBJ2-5,CASSSMGARILGTQYF,TGTGCCAGCAGCTCCATGGGGGCCAGGATATTGGGGACCCAGTACTTC
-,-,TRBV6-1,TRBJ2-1,CASSEASDREQFF,TGTGCCAGCAGTGAAGCTTCCGACAGGGAGCAGTTCTTC
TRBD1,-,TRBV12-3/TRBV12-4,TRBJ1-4,CATGTGGGKLFF,TGTGCCACCGGGACAGGGGGTGGAAAACTGTTTTTT
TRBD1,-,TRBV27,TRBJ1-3,CASSPRGQGPGNTIYF,TGTGCCAGCAGTCCTAGAGGACAGGGACCTGGAAACACCATATATTTT
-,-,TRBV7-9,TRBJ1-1,CASSLGQGSNTEAFF,TGTGCCAGCAGCTTAGGGCAGGGATCGAACACTGAAGCTTTCTTT
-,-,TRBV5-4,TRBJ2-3,CASSLGGSGATDTQYF,TGTGCCAGCAGCTTGGGAGGGTCAGGGGCCACAGATACGCAGTATTTT
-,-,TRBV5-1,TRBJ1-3,CASSLAAGASSGNTIYF,TGCGCCAGCAGCTTGGCCGCGGGCGCCAGCTCTGGAAACACCATATATTTT
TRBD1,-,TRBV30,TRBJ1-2,CAWSVLSDRPDTF,TGTGCCTGGAGTGTACTTTCGGACAGGCCAGACACCTTC
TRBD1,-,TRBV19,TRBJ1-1,CASSRRTGMNTEAFF,TGTGCCAGTAGTCGACGGACAGGGATGAACACTGAAGCTTTCTTT
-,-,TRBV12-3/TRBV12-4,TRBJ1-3,CASSLAGAYTIYF,TGTGCCAGCAGTTTGGCAGGGGCCTACACCATATATTTT
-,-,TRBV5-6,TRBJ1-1,CASSLDGTENTEAFF,TGTGCCAGCAGCTTGGATGGCACCGAGAACACTGAAGCTTTCTTT
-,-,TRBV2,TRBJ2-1,CASSDEPPTYNEQFF,TGTGCCAGCAGTGATGAGCCTCCCACCTACAATGAGCAGTTCTTC
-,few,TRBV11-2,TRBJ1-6,CASSLASAGVGSPLHF,TGTGCCAGCAGCTTAGCATCGGCGGGGGTTGGCTCACCCCTCCACTTT
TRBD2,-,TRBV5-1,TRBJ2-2,CASTGRLAGGPGAGELFF,TGCGCCAGCACCGGCCGACTAGCGGGGGGGCCGGGGGCCGGGGAGCTGTTTTTT
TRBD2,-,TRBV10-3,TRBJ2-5,CAIGRLAGGQFQETQYF,TGTGCCATCGGCAGACTAGCGGGGGGCCAATTCCAAGAGACCCAGTACTTC